A single sample is the source of the 27 T cell receptor beta chains below, sequenced in a study of T-cell memory formation after mild COVID-19. Using its own MiXCR run on the 5' RACE reads, TCRdb lists one record per CDR3 protein. The table lists a few hundred thousand distinct CDR3 sequences, approximately 14% of them singletons. Sequenced input: PBMCs or a T cell subset sorted from them (not recorded which). All receptors come from a young man who had mild COVID-19 (a few samples of this study predate the infection). Cell type and time point are not known.

As DNA, the CDR3 is TGTGCCAGCAGTTACCCCGTCCGGGACTCTATAACAGATACGCAGTATTTT. Amino acid sequence: CASSYPVRDSITDTQYF. This chain uses TRBV6-6 with TRBJ2-3; D perhaps matches TRBD2 (6 bases). The CDR3 is made up of 17 amino acids. V was pared by 2 bases and J by 3 bases, with 18 bases between. Germline CDR1 and CDR2: MNHNY and SVGAGI (reference sequence).

This rearrangement joins TRBV5-6 to TRBJ1-1, with TRBD1 as a possible D gene (6 bases). V was cut by 6 bases and J by 7 bases, with 13 bases left in between. Germline V lookup: CDR1 SGHDT, CDR2 YYEEEE. This CDR3 is built from 12 residues. The CDR3 DNA reads TGTGCCAGCACCTCGCAGGGGCTTGAAGCTTTCTTT. Its translation: CASTSQGLEAFF.

This clonotype has only a few counts. The chain is built from TRBV5-1 and TRBJ2-3, with TRBD1 matching over 8 bases. V shed 4 bases and J 2 bases; nucleotides not matched to a gene: 9. CDR3 length: 16 residues. Germline assignment: CDR1 SGHRS and CDR2 YFSETQ. CDR3 sequence (DNA): TGCGCCAGCAGCCCCGATCTGGGACAGGCCACAGATACGCAGTATTTT. Translated, it gives CASSPDLGQATDTQYF.

This clonotype came up many times. The chain combines TRBV11-2 with TRBJ2-3; D unresolved. Per germline, CDR1 SGHAT and CDR2 FQNNGV. V was shortened by 5 bases and J by 3 bases, with 6 bases between the two germline ends. This CDR3 region has 12 residues. In DNA, the CDR3 is TGTGCCAGCAGCCAGGTTACAGATACGCAGTATTTT. It is translated as CASSQVTDTQYF.

V and J are TRBV7-3 and TRBJ1-1; no clear D gene. Between the trimmed V and J ends, which lost 5 bases and 1 base, there was a span of 17 bases. From germline, CDR1 is SGHTA and CDR2 FQGTGA. The length of the CDR3 is 16 residues. For the CDR3, the DNA is TGTGCCAGCAGCCTCTGGTCGGGGAACAGGAACACTGAAGCTTTCTTT. Its protein is CASSLWSGNRNTEAFF.

The chain carries TRBV5-1 and TRBJ2-1, with 7 bases matching TRBD1. Germline loops: CDR1 SGHRS, CDR2 YFSETQ. CDR3 length: 13 residues. J was trimmed by 8 bases and V by 3 bases; bases with no gene match: 5. The CDR3 reads CASSYGTADEQFF. In nucleotides, the CDR3 is TGCGCCAGCAGCTACGGGACAGCCGATGAGCAGTTCTTC. Full variable domain (remainder filled in from reference TRBV5-1 and TRBJ2-1): KAGVTQTPRYLIKTRGQQVTLSCSPISGHRSVSWYQQTPGQGLQFLFEYFSETQRNKGNFPGRFSGRQFSNSRSEMNVSTLELGDSALYLCASSYGTADEQFFGPGTRLTVL.

This clonotype occurred a few times. The V and J genes are TRBV4-1 and TRBJ2-7; D is undetermined. The CDR3 covers 14 residues. V was pared by 1 base and J by 0 bases, with 7 bases between. In germline, CDR1 is MGHRA, CDR2 YSYEKL. CDR3: CASSQGSSSYEQYF. The CDR3 coding sequence is TGCGCCAGCAGCCAAGGCTCGAGCTCCTACGAGCAGTACTTC.

This clonotype appeared a single time. This chain joins TRBV5-6 and TRBJ2-7, with a weak D call TRBD1 (5 bases). CDR1 is SGHDT and CDR2 is YYEEEE in the germline V gene. The CDR3 extends over 13 amino acids. Deletions cut 6 bases from V and 3 bases from J, with 13 bases between. This CDR3 is CASTGKGYYEQYV. Written as DNA, the CDR3 is TGTGCCAGCACCGGAAAGGGGTACTACGAGCAGTACGTC.

This clonotype was counted between two and nine times. This chain joins TRBV15 and TRBJ2-2, with D uncertain. CDR1 and CDR2 (germline): LNHNV, YYDKDF (reference sequence). The CDR3 consists of 13 residues. V was clipped by 5 bases and J by 6 bases, with 10 bases between them. The CDR3 region is CATSPRVAGELFF. The CDR3 region has the DNA TGTGCCACCAGCCCTAGGGTGGCCGGGGAGCTGTTTTTT.

V usage is TRBV5-1 and J usage is TRBJ1-2; D unclear. Trimming cost V 0 bases and J 1 base, with 10 bases left between them. Per germline, CDR1 SGHRS and CDR2 YFSETQ. This CDR3 comprises 15 residues. The CDR3 sequence: CASSLEAGLNYGYTF. CDR3 sequence (DNA): TGCGCCAGCAGCTTGGAAGCCGGGCTTAACTATGGCTACACCTTC.

V is TRBV4-2 and J is TRBJ2-5; no clear D. From germline, CDR1 is LGHNA and CDR2 YNFKEQ. V lost 4 bases and J lost 5, with 11 bases in between. This CDR3 contains 13 residues. The CDR3 DNA reads as TGTGCCAGCAGCCCCGAGGCGAGGGAGACCCAGTACTTC. Translating it yields CASSPEARETQYF.

The chain is built from TRBV10-2 and TRBJ1-1; tentative D call: TRBD1 (5 bases). The CDR3 totals 15 residues. V was clipped by 7 bases and J by 0 bases, with 15 bases between them. Germline V lookup: CDR1 WSHSY, CDR2 SAAADI. The CDR3, as DNA: TGCGCCAGCAAGAAACTAGGGGAGGTGAACACTGAAGCTTTCTTT. Translating gives CASKKLGEVNTEAFF.

Many counts were recorded for this clonotype. This sequence joins TRBV7-2 and TRBJ2-3; D remains ambiguous. Deletions cut 7 bases from V and 5 bases from J, with 13 bases between. The CDR3 sequence is 13 residues long. CDR1 is SGHTA and CDR2 is FQGNSA in the germline V gene. In nucleotides, the CDR3 is TGTGCCAGCACCCCCGGCGGCGGAGATACGCAGTATTTT. Its protein product is CASTPGGGDTQYF. Together with reference TRBV7-2 and TRBJ2-3, the CDR3 gives the full variable domain: GAGVSQSPSNKVTEKGKDVELRCDPISGHTALYWYRQSLGQGLEFLIYFQGNSAPDKSGLPSDRFSAERTGGSVSTLTIQRTQQEDSAVYLCASTPGGGDTQYFGPGTRLTVL.

This chain connects TRBV7-2 to TRBJ2-1; TRBD2 matches 12 bases. The CDR3 covers 15 residues. Germline V gene lookup returns CDR1 SGHTA and CDR2 FQGNSA. V shed 1 base, J shed 8 bases, and the junction held 3 bases outside the gene matches. This CDR3 is CASSLVTSGGDEQFF. CDR3 DNA: TGTGCCAGCAGCTTAGTGACTAGCGGGGGTGATGAGCAGTTCTTC. Using reference TRBV7-2 and TRBJ2-1 for the parts outside the CDR3, the full variable domain is GAGVSQSPSNKVTEKGKDVELRCDPISGHTALYWYRQSLGQGLEFLIYFQGNSAPDKSGLPSDRFSAERTGGSVSTLTIQRTQQEDSAVYLCASSLVTSGGDEQFFGPGTRLTVL.

This clonotype was found many times. The genes are TRBV6-5 and TRBJ2-5; D is possibly TRBD2 (6 bases). The ends were cut back, 9 bases at V and 0 bases at J, with 11 bases in the middle. Germline V lookup: CDR1 MNHEY, CDR2 SVGAGI. The CDR3 has 13 amino acids. In DNA, the CDR3 is TGTGCCAGTCGCGGGACTCACCAAGAGACCCAGTACTTC. The encoded protein is CASRGTHQETQYF.

The chain couples TRBV29-1 to TRBJ2-5; 14 bases agree with TRBD2. In germline, CDR1 is SQVTM, CDR2 ANQGSEA. This CDR3 contains 16 residues. V dropped 1 base and J dropped 3; count of bases not matched to a gene: 4. CDR3 bases: TGCAGCGTTGAAGTCCCGGGACTAGCGGGGGAAGAGACCCAGTACTTC. Translated, it gives CSVEVPGLAGEETQYF.

The chain uses TRBV7-3 and TRBJ2-2; D is unclear. V shed 3 bases and J shed 8 bases, with 10 bases lying between them. The CDR3 has 13 residues. The germline gives CDR1 SGHTA, CDR2 FQGTGA. CDR3 protein: CASSLDFLGELFF. The CDR3 DNA reads as TGTGCCAGCAGCTTGGATTTTTTGGGGGAGCTGTTTTTT.

This clonotype appeared many times. This chain uses TRBV7-2 with TRBJ2-5, with D perhaps TRBD1 or TRBD2 (5 bases each). The CDR3 totals 13 residues. Germline V CDR1 and CDR2: SGHTA, FQGNSA. The V and J ends lost 3 bases and 5 bases respectively, with 10 bases between them. This chain's CDR3 is CASSFGAVETQYF. The CDR3 DNA follows: TGTGCCAGCAGCTTCGGGGCGGTGGAGACCCAGTACTTC.

This clonotype was counted between two and nine times. The V and J genes are TRBV20-1 and TRBJ1-2; possibly TRBD1 for D (5 bases). Looked up from germline, CDR1 is DFQATT and CDR2 is SNEGSKA (reference sequence). The CDR3 has 15 amino acids. V shed 0 bases and J shed 5 bases, with 16 bases lying between them. CDR3 residues: CSARDMGGLRYGYTF. In nucleotides, the CDR3 is TGCAGTGCTAGAGATATGGGGGGATTGCGGTATGGCTACACCTTC.

A word on this clonotype: Being one base from a much bigger clone, this may be a read error. The chain couples TRBV20-1 to TRBJ2-7, with D maybe TRBD1 (5 bases). The CDR3 is 14 amino acids. Germline values: CDR1 DFQATT, CDR2 SNEGSKA (reference sequence). The CDR3 spells CSSRGGDSSYEQYV. CDR3 sequence (DNA): TGCAGTTCTAGAGGTGGAGACAGCTCCTACGAGCAGTACGTC.

On this clonotype: A read error may be the cause here, since a much bigger clone is one base away. The V call is TRBV7-2, the J call TRBJ2-5, with 9 bases aligning to TRBD2. Germline V lookup: CDR1 SGHTA, CDR2 FQGNSA. The CDR3 has 15 amino acids. V shed 6 bases, J shed 5 bases, and the junction held 10 bases outside the gene matches. CDR3 in DNA: TGTGCCAGCAGATTATTGGCGGGGGGGCGGGAGACCCAGTACTTC. It specifies CASRLLAGGRETQYF.

This clonotype was detected only a few times. J is TRBJ2-7 and V is TRBV27, with 7 nucleotides matching TRBD2. CDR3 size: 11 residues. After removal of 10 bases from V and 4 bases from J, the junction contained 4 bases not matched to a gene. Per the germline V gene, CDR1 is MNHEY and CDR2 is SMNVEV (reference sequence). For the CDR3, the DNA is TGTGCCACCTCGCGGGGGTACGAGCAGTACTTC. This codes for CATSRGYEQYF.

This rearrangement joins TRBV7-2 to TRBJ2-5; D gene unclear. CDR1 SGHTA and CDR2 FQGNSA come from the germline V gene. This CDR3 spans 11 amino acids. Trimming took 6 bases from V and 6 from J, leaving 8 bases between them. The CDR3, as DNA: TGTGCCAGCAGTCCCACGAAGACCCAGTACTTC. It translates to CASSPTKTQYF.

The rearrangement joins TRBV18 to TRBJ1-2; 7 bases map to TRBD1. Germline CDR1 reads KGHSH; CDR2 reads LQKENI. The CDR3 contains 14 residues. The V segment lost 3 bases and the J segment 6 bases; nucleotides outside the gene matches: 7. This CDR3 is CASSPRTGDDGYTF. Here the CDR3 DNA reads TGTGCCAGCTCACCGCGGACAGGAGACGATGGCTACACCTTC.

The V gene is TRBV5-8, the J gene TRBJ1-3, with D perhaps TRBD1 (5 bases). From germline, CDR1 is SGHTS and CDR2 YDEGEE. V lost 5 bases to trimming and J lost 1 base, with 10 bases between them. The CDR3 is 14 residues long. The CDR3: CASSHEGSGNTIYF. The DNA for the CDR3 is TGTGCCAGCAGTCACGAGGGGTCTGGAAACACCATATATTTT.

The chain joins TRBV2 to TRBJ2-5; 8 nucleotides line up with TRBD2. V gave up 3 bases and J gave up 7 bases; unmatched junction bases: 7. The germline V gene encodes CDR1 SNHLY and CDR2 FYNNEI. The CDR3 contains 14 residues. The CDR3 DNA is TGTGCCAGCAGTGATAAGGGTAGCGGGACGACCCAGTACTTC. Translation: CASSDKGSGTTQYF.

The chain couples TRBV11-2 to TRBJ2-5; perhaps D is TRBD1 or TRBD2 (7 bases each). The V end was cut by 6 bases, the J end by 5 bases, with 16 bases between. The germline CDR1 and CDR2 sequences are SGHAT and FQNNGV. The CDR3 loop spans 14 amino acids. CDR3 nucleotide sequence: TGTGCCAGCAGAGGCCCAGGGGGAGGGGAGACCCAGTACTTC. Translated: CASRGPGGGETQYF.